A single sample is the source of the 26 T cell receptor beta chains below, sequenced in a study of cytomegalovirus exposure and HLA in healthy donors. The primer mix had 60 Vbeta and 13 Jbeta primers. Using immunoSEQ multiplex PCR, the repertoire was profiled, and TCRdb retains in-frame clones only, with some absent. The sample has some 170,000 clones, 77% seen once. The sample comprised PBMCs. The receptors originated from a woman aged 60 to 75 in good health and CMV-seropositive.

The chain employs TRBV29-1 and TRBJ1-5; 8 bases map to TRBD1. The CDR3 covers 14 residues. The J segment lost 2 bases and the V segment lost 6 bases, leaving 6 bases of the junction unmatched. CDR1 SQVTM and CDR2 ANQGSEA come from the germline V gene. As DNA, the CDR3 is TGCAGCGTGGCGCAGGGGGCAGGCAATCAGCCCCAGCATTTT. This codes for CSVAQGAGNQPQHF. Full variable domain (rest looked up from reference TRBV29-1 and TRBJ1-5): SAVISQKPSRDICQRGTSLTIQCQVDSQVTMMFWYRQQPGQSLTLIATANQGSEATYESGFVIDKFPISRPNLTFSTLTVSNMSPEDSSIYLCSVAQGAGNQPQHFGDGTRLSIL.

In its sample, this clone was seen once. The CDR3 loop is CASSGGQGAREQYF. CDR3 DNA: TGTGCCAGCAGTGGAGGACAGGGGGCGCGTGAGCAGTACTTC. The chain is built from TRBV6-1 and TRBJ2-7; 11 bases are a match to TRBD1. The germline CDR1 and CDR2 sequences are MNHNS and SASEGT. V shed 4 bases and J 7 bases; nucleotides not matched to a gene: 6. This CDR3 contains 14 residues.

The chain joins TRBV5-1 to TRBJ1-2; D is perhaps TRBD1 (5 bases). The CDR3 covers 13 residues. CDR1 and CDR2 (germline): SGHRS, YFSETQ. V was cut by 0 bases and J by 7 bases, with 10 bases left in between. CDR3 nucleotide sequence: TGCGCCAGCAGCTTGGGTACAGGACCTGGCTACACCTTC. Translation: CASSLGTGPGYTF.

Only a few counts were recorded for this clone. The V and J genes are TRBV5-1 and TRBJ1-1, with D perhaps matching TRBD1 (6 bases). CDR3 size: 13 residues. Looked up from germline, CDR1 is SGHRS and CDR2 is YFSETQ. V gave up 2 bases and J gave up 1 base, with 6 bases separating them. This CDR3 reads CASSLQGNTEAFF. CDR3 nucleotides: TGCGCCAGCAGCTTACAGGGGAACACTGAAGCTTTCTTT.

The V gene is TRBV28, the J gene TRBJ1-1; the match to TRBD1 covers 8 bases. Germline V gene sequence: CDR1 MDHEN, CDR2 SYDVKM. This CDR3 is built from 15 residues. The V segment lost 5 bases and the J segment 0 bases; nucleotides outside the gene matches: 5. CDR3 sequence reads: CASSRTGLMNTEAFF. Here the CDR3 DNA reads TGTGCCAGCAGTCGGACAGGGCTGATGAACACTGAAGCTTTCTTT.

V is TRBV7-7 and J is TRBJ2-2, with 7 bases aligning to TRBD2. The length of the CDR3 is 12 residues. CDR1 and CDR2 from the germline V gene are SSHAT and FNYEAQ (reference sequence). The trim removed 5 bases at V and 7 bases at J, leaving 1 base unmatched. CDR3 sequence: CASSSGVGELFF. The CDR3 DNA is TGTGCCAGCAGCAGCGGGGTCGGGGAGCTGTTTTTT.

The V and J genes are TRBV5-1 and TRBJ2-2; unclear D gene. Germline V gene lookup returns CDR1 SGHRS and CDR2 YFSETQ. This CDR3 has 13 amino acids. V was trimmed by 4 bases and J by 6 bases, leaving 10 bases between them. The DNA of the CDR3 is TGCGCCAGCAGCAGACGACTCGCCGGGGAGCTGTTTTTT. Translating it yields CASSRRLAGELFF.

The CDR3 sequence is CASSGDGRANQPQHF. The CDR3 DNA sequence: TGTGCCAGCAGCGGGGATGGCAGGGCAAACCAGCCCCAGCATTTT. The V gene is TRBV9, the J gene TRBJ1-5; D is perhaps TRBD1 (5 bases). The germline V gene has CDR1 SGDLS and CDR2 YYNGEE. V shed 3 bases and J shed 7 bases, with 17 bases lying between them. This CDR3 is 15 amino acids long.

This clone was recorded a few times. The chain links TRBV10-2 to TRBJ1-5; a weak D match, TRBD1 (5 bases). This CDR3 contains 14 residues. The germline CDR1 and CDR2 sequences are WSHSY and SAAADI. V lost 4 bases and J lost 0, with 7 bases in between. The CDR3 nucleotides read TGCGCCAGCAGTGTACAGGCTAGCAATCAGCCCCAGCATTTT. It specifies CASSVQASNQPQHF.

In its sample, this clone was seen a few times. The chain employs TRBV25-1 and TRBJ2-4; 7 bases are shared with TRBD1. Germline V gives CDR1 MGHDK, CDR2 SYGVNS. CDR3 length: 13 residues. Trimming cost V 6 bases and J 12 bases; bases outside gene matches: 11. Here the CDR3 reads CASSARGRASQYF. The CDR3 DNA is TGTGCCAGCAGCGCGAGGGGGCGGGCCAGTCAGTACTTC.

The sample holds a few counts of this clone. This chain links TRBV4-1 with TRBJ2-5; TRBD2 matches at 7 bases. The CDR3 sequence is 16 residues long. J lost 5 bases, V lost 0 bases, and 9 bases had no gene match. Germline V gene lookup returns CDR1 MGHRA and CDR2 YSYEKL. CDR3 sequence: CASSQDGGGTSETQYF. The CDR3 nucleotides read TGCGCCAGCAGCCAAGATGGGGGGGGGACCTCGGAGACCCAGTACTTC.

The gene calls are TRBV28 and TRBJ1-4; tentatively, D is TRBD1 (5 bases). Germline assignment: CDR1 MDHEN and CDR2 SYDVKM. CDR3 size: 16 residues. Trimming removed 6 bases at V and 0 bases at J, with 14 bases between. The CDR3 protein is CASSPGGAATNEKLFF. CDR3 DNA sequence: TGTGCCAGCAGCCCCGGGGGAGCTGCAACTAATGAAAAACTGTTTTTT.

V is TRBV11-3 and J is TRBJ2-1; 7 positions match TRBD2. The trim removed 3 bases at V and 0 bases at J, leaving 11 bases unmatched. CDR1 is SGHNT, CDR2 YENEEA, per germline. This CDR3 has 18 residues. Here the CDR3 reads CASSFGATSASSYNEQFF. CDR3 sequence (DNA): TGTGCCAGCAGCTTTGGGGCAACTAGCGCCAGCTCCTACAATGAGCAGTTCTTC.

J is TRBJ2-1 and V is TRBV2; 11 bases match TRBD2. Germline assignment: CDR1 SNHLY and CDR2 FYNNEI. This CDR3 spans 14 amino acids. V shed 9 bases and J 5 bases; nucleotides not matched to a gene: 6. CDR3 region: CARERLAGHNEQFF. For the CDR3, the DNA is TGTGCCAGGGAAAGACTAGCGGGACACAATGAGCAGTTCTTC.

CDR3 amino acids: CASSLARTGSLRYSGNTIYF. CDR3 nucleotide sequence: TGTGCCAGCAGCTTAGCCAGGACAGGGAGTCTCCGCTACTCTGGAAACACCATATATTTT. This chain links TRBV7-8 with TRBJ1-3, with 8 bases that match TRBD1. The germline V gene has CDR1 SGHVS and CDR2 FQNEAQ. This CDR3 has 20 amino acids. The J segment lost 0 bases and the V segment lost 0 bases, leaving 13 bases of the junction unmatched.

A note on this clone: With only one base between it and a far larger clone, this is likely a read error. The rearrangement joins TRBV15 to TRBJ1-5, with 7 bases lining up with TRBD1. The CDR3 is made up of 14 amino acids. J lost 0 bases, V lost 8 bases, and 4 bases had no gene match. Germline V CDR1 and CDR2: LNHNV, YYDKDF (reference sequence). CDR3 residues: CATQGGYSNQPQHF. Here the CDR3 DNA reads TGTGCCACCCAGGGGGGATATAGCAATCAGCCCCAGCATTTT.

V and J are TRBV28 and TRBJ1-5; 10 nucleotides align to TRBD1. Germline assignment: CDR1 MDHEN and CDR2 SYDVKM. The CDR3 contains 16 residues. The junction had 4 bases not matched to a gene; V was cut back by 2 bases and J by 3 bases. CDR3 sequence: CASSLGTGVLNQPQHF. As DNA, the CDR3 is TGTGCCAGCAGTTTAGGGACAGGGGTCCTCAATCAGCCCCAGCATTTT.

The chain uses TRBV15 and TRBJ1-3; perhaps TRBD1 as D (6 bases). Looked up from germline, CDR1 is LNHNV and CDR2 is YYDKDF (reference sequence). With 3 bases removed from V and 4 bases from J, the gap between germline ends came to 13 bases. The CDR3 has 15 residues. The CDR3 spells CATSSDRSLGNTIYF. CDR3 nucleotides: TGTGCCACCAGCAGCGACAGGTCGTTGGGAAACACCATATATTTT.

The chain carries TRBV6-6 and TRBJ2-5; possible D gene TRBD2, 6 bases. The CDR3 contains 14 residues. The V gene's germline CDR1 is MNHNY and CDR2 SVGAGI (reference sequence). V was trimmed by 2 bases and J by 12 bases, leaving 19 bases between them. CDR3 DNA: TGTGCCAGCAGTTACGGCTTCGGTCGGGGGTACGAGTACTTC. Its protein product is CASSYGFGRGYEYF.

The chain combines TRBV28 with TRBJ1-2, with D unclear. This CDR3 contains 13 residues. Deletions cut 3 bases from V and 4 bases from J, with 9 bases between. CDR1 is MDHEN, CDR2 SYDVKM, per germline. Written as DNA, the CDR3 is TGTGCCAGCAGTTTCGTCGGAGTCTATGGCTACACCTTC. It encodes CASSFVGVYGYTF.

The chain combines TRBV19 with TRBJ2-1, with D tentatively TRBD1 (8 bases). V was cut by 1 base and J by 4 bases, with 14 bases left in between. The CDR3 contains 16 residues. Germline V CDR1 and CDR2: LNHDA, SQIVND (reference sequence). This chain's CDR3 is CASSIAQGGLYNEQFF. In nucleotides, the CDR3 is TGTGCCAGTAGTATAGCACAGGGGGGACTATACAATGAGCAGTTCTTC.

DNA of the CDR3: TGTGCCAGCAGCCCTACAGGGCCTGGGGCCAACGTCCTGACTTTC. Amino acids: CASSPTGPGANVLTF. V gene TRBV6-5 combines with J gene TRBJ2-6; D is possibly TRBD1 (6 bases). The CDR3 spans 15 residues. V lost 6 bases and J lost 2, with 11 bases in between. Germline V gene data show CDR1 as MNHEY and CDR2 as SVGAGI.

This clone was seen a handful of times. One junction end disagrees with the germline gene, perhaps due to a read error. This chain connects TRBV6-6 to TRBJ2-6; TRBD1 might be the D (6 bases). This CDR3 region has 15 residues. Germline V gene data show CDR1 as MNHNY and CDR2 as SVGAGI (reference sequence). CDR3 residues: CASMQGSAGANGLTF. CDR3 in DNA: TGTGCCAGCATGCAGGGGTCGGCTGGGGCCAACGGCCTGACTTTC.

This clone is a singleton in its sample. The CDR3 sequence is CASTSAGGWETQYF. The CDR3 region has the DNA TGTGCCAGCACTTCAGCGGGGGGCTGGGAGACCCAGTACTTC. The gene calls are TRBV2 and TRBJ2-5; 9 bases map to TRBD2. Germline V gives CDR1 SNHLY, CDR2 FYNNEI. Trimming at V came to 7 bases and at J to 5 bases, leaving 8 bases not matched to a gene. There are 14 residues in the CDR3.

This clone was seen only a few times. The chain uses TRBV28 and TRBJ1-5; D is undetermined. The CDR3 consists of 14 residues. Germline V gene lookup returns CDR1 MDHEN and CDR2 SYDVKM. The V and J ends lost 6 bases and 2 bases respectively, with 11 bases between them. CDR3 in amino acids: CASSPRGGNQPQHF. CDR3 nucleotide sequence: TGTGCCAGCAGCCCCCGGGGAGGCAATCAGCCCCAGCATTTT.

This chain links TRBV29-1 with TRBJ2-2; weak D call: TRBD2 (5 bases). The V gene lost 7 bases and the J gene lost 3 bases, with 15 bases spanning the gap. The germline V gene has CDR1 SQVTM and CDR2 ANQGSEA. This CDR3 has 14 residues. The DNA of the CDR3 is TGCAGCGCCCGCCCCGGGATTTACACCGGGGAGCTGTTTTTT. Its translation: CSARPGIYTGELFF.